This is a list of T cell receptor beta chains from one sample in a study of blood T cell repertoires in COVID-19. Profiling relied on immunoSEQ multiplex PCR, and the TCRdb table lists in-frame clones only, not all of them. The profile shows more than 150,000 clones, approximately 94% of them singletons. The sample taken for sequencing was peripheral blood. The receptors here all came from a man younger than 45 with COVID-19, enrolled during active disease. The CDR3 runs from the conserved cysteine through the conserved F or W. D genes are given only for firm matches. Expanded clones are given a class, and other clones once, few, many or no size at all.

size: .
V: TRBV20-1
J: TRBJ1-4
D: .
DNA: TGCAGTGCCAGTGGTAATAATGAAAAACTGTTTTTT
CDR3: CSASGNNEKLFF

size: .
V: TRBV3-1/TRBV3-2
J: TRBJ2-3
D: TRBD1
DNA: TGTGCCAGCAGCCCGGACAGGGGGCCCCCAGATACGCAGTATTTT
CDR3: CASSPDRGPPDTQYF

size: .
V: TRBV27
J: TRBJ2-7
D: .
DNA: TGTGCCAGCAGTTTATCGACGTCCGCCACAACCAGGGGCGAGCAGTACTTC
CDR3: CASSLSTSATTRGEQYF

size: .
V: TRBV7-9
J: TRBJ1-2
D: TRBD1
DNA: TGTGCCAGCAGCTTAGATCAGGGGGCCAATGGCTACACCTTC
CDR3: CASSLDQGANGYTF

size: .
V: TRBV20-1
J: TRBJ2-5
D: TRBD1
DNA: TGCAGTGCTAGTCGGGGACAGGGGGAGACCCAGTACTTC
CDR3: CSASRGQGETQYF

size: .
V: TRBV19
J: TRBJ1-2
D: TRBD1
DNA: TGTGCCAGTAGTGGGATACCGGGACAGGGGATCTATGGCTACACCTTC
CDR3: CASSGIPGQGIYGYTF

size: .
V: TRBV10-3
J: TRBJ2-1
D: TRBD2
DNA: TGTGCCATCAGTGAGATCGGACTAGCGGGGAACAATGAGCAGTTCTTC
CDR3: CAISEIGLAGNNEQFF

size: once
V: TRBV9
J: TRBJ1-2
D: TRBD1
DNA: TGTGCCAGCAGCGTAGTTGGGACAGGGGACAACTATGGCTACACCTTC
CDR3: CASSVVGTGDNYGYTF

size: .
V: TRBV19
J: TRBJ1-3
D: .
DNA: TGTGCCAGTAGTTTTTCCCGTCCGGGACACAATGCTCCGATCTCTGGAAACACCATATATTTT
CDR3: CASSFSRPGHNAPISGNTIYF

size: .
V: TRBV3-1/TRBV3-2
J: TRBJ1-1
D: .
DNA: TGTGCCAGCAGCCAAGTTGGGGGGGCGAACACTGAAGCTTTCTTT
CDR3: CASSQVGGANTEAFF

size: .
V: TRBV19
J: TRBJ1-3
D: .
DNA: TGTGCCAGTAGTATAGGTGGGGGCACCTCTGGAAACACCATATATTTT
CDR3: CASSIGGGTSGNTIYF

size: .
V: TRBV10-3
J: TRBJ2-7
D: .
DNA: TGTGCCATCAGTGAGGGACAAACCCCTACCTACGAGCAGTACTTC
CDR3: CAISEGQTPTYEQYF

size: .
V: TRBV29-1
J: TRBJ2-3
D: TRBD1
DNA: TGCAGCGTTGTGCGACAGGGGATCGGCACAGATACGCAGTATTTT
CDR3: CSVVRQGIGTDTQYF

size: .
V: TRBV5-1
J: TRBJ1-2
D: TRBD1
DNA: TGCGCCAGCAGCCAGACACAGGGGACGATAAATGGCTACACCTTC
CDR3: CASSQTQGTINGYTF

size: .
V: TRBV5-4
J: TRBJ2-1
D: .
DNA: TGTGCCAGCAGCTCCAACTCCTACAATGAGCAGTTCTTC
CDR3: CASSSNSYNEQFF

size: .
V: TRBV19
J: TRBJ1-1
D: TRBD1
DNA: TGTGCCAGTAGTGACCGGGACAGGGGGCGGACTGAAGCTTTCTTT
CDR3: CASSDRDRGRTEAFF

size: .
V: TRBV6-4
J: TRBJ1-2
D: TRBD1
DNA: TGTGCCAGCAGTGACGGACAGGGGATCACCTTC
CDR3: CASSDGQGITF

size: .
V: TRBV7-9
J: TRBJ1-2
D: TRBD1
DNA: TGTGCCAGCAGCTTAGTGGGACAGAAAAGGCATGGCTACACCTTC
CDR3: CASSLVGQKRHGYTF

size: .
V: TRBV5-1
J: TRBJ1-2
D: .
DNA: TGCGCCAGCAGCTTGGCCGGGAAGGGATCCTATGGCTACACCTTC
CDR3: CASSLAGKGSYGYTF

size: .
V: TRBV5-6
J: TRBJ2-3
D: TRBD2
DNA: TGTGCCAGCAATAAGGGGACTAGCGGCTTGCCCACAGATACGCAGTATTTT
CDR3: CASNKGTSGLPTDTQYF

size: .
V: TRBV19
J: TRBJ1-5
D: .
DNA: TGTGCCAGTAGTAAACAGGGTCTTTATACGGCGCCCCAGCATTTT
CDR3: CASSKQGLYTAPQHF

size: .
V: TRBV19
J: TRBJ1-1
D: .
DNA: TGTGCCAGTAGTATACTAATAAACACTGAAGCTTTCTTT
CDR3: CASSILINTEAFF

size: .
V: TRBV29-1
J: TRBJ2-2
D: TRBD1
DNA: TGCAGCGTGCGGACAGGGGGCGGCAACACCGGGGAGCTGTTTTTT
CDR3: CSVRTGGGNTGELFF

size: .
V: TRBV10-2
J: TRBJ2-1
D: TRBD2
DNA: TGCGCCAGCAGATCCGGGACTAGCGGGGACAATGAGCAGTTCTTC
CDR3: CASRSGTSGDNEQFF

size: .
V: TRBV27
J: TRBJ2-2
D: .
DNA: TGTGCCAGCAGCTCTAAGGCGGGCGGGGAGCTGTTTTTT
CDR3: CASSSKAGGELFF

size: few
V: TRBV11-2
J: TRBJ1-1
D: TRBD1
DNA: TGTGCCAGCAGCTTAGTGGAGGGGGCAAAAGCTTTCTTT
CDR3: CASSLVEGAKAFF